This note documents a single T cell receptor (beta chain) sequence. These data are taken from a study of T cell changes during pregnancy in multiple sclerosis. CDR1 is SNHLY, CDR2 FYNNEI, per germline. Deletions cut 7 bases from V and 2 bases from J, with 9 bases between. The CDR3 is made up of 12 amino acids. The method was immunoSEQ multiplex PCR; TCRdb's version includes in-frame clones alone and lacks a portion of them. The sample lists 100,000 or so clones; 94% were seen once. The clonotype originates from a female donor with multiple sclerosis, enrolled in a pregnancy study. Specimen: peripheral blood, collected in the third trimester of pregnancy. This chain uses TRBV2 with TRBJ2-7, with D perhaps TRBD1 (6 bases). CDR3 amino acids: CASNRDTYEQYF. The CDR3 DNA follows: TGTGCCAGCAACAGGGACACCTACGAGCAGTACTTC. The full variable domain, completed using reference TRBV2 and TRBJ2-7, is EPEVTQTPSHQVTQMGQEVILRCVPISNHLYFYWYRQILGQKVEFLVSFYNNEISEKSEIFDDQFSVERPDGSNFTLKIRSTKLEDSAMYFCASNRDTYEQYFGPGTRLTVT.